This paragraph covers one T cell receptor beta chain sequence. In this sample, this clone turned up once. What antigen it recognizes has not been identified. No much larger clonotype is one base removed from it; base qualities were not supplied. The data derive from a study of cytomegalovirus exposure and HLA in healthy donors (dated 2017 in TCRdb). Context from the whole study: A later analysis indicated that the roughly 120 validation repertoires were generated on the platform also employed for the approximately 700 repertoires of the first cohort. The study aimed to test whether cataloging public T cell receptors could reveal signatures of past pathogen exposure. A separate validation cohort of some 130 different subjects was used in addition to the approximately 700-subject first cohort. High-throughput TCR immunosequencing, statistical association of individual TCRs with disease status, and machine learning were combined to predict cytomegalovirus infection status. Summary of the overall study and its limitations: It was suggested by the authors that the approach could potentially be generalized to other disease states and immunological phenotypes. In vitro tests confirmed that a few of the cytomegalovirus-associated TCR beta chains recognize cytomegalovirus antigens. All 120 or so repertoires were used to score co-occurrence in the validation cohort in a later analysis, because that analysis had no HLA typing for the cohort. While some public TCRs were present in many individuals, most TCR sequences turned up only very rarely across donors. The classifier was reported to diagnose cytomegalovirus status with high specificity and sensitivity in both the original cohort and the validation cohort. In a later analysis, TCRs clustered in the first cohort were found to also tend to co-occur in the roughly 120 validation repertoires, with approximately 94% of cluster scores above 0. In the study, 164 TCR beta chains were listed as associated with cytomegalovirus.

The method behind the library was the immunoSEQ multiplex PCR assay. The paper's data handling went like this. To diagnose cytomegalovirus status from the catalog of TCR beta chain sequences, a statistical classification framework was built. TCRdb's version of the immuneACCESS table is confined to in-frame rearrangements and falls short of the full clone set. An unresolved V gene accounts for under half of the shortfall where checked; the remainder is of unknown origin. That table is the source of V, J and clone size, and D and trimming were worked out from the DNA. The sample profile shows approximately 160,000 clones; roughly nine tenths of them were found once. The ten largest account for around 3% of the sample. Donors formed part of the validation cohort, which comprised fewer than 150 subjects and was distinct from the first cohort of 550 to 850 subjects. Trimming removed 4 bases from V and 2 bases from J; the gene matches leave 7 bases unexplained. The CDR3, from cysteine to phenylalanine, totals 15 residues. Just the 45-base CDR3 DNA is kept, in frame starting at base 1. According to the germline V gene (reference sequence), CDR1 reads LNHNV and CDR2 reads YYDKDF.

This clonotype was sampled from a woman aged 18-30 years in good health and CMV-seropositive. Source material: PBMCs. The chain links TRBV15 with TRBJ2-7; TRBD1 aligns with 8 central bases. At the DNA level, the sequence is TGTGCCACCAGCATCACGGGACAGGCAACCTACGAGCAGTACTTC. The resulting protein is CATSITGQATYEQYF.